Listed here is a single TCR beta chain. The entry originates in a study of blood T cell repertoires in COVID-19. About the research overall: The United States, Italy and Spain supplied acute and convalescent COVID-19 samples.

J lost 5 bases, V lost 5 bases, and 7 bases had no gene match. Germline V gene lookup returns CDR1 SGHTA and CDR2 FQGNSA. The CDR3 extends over 14 amino acids. Participants spanned ages about 18 to 95 years and resided in roughly 26 US areas. TCRdb keeps only in-frame clones here, not all; method: immunoSEQ multiplex PCR. This sample has roughly 250,000 clones, with approximately 90% found just once. The sequenced material came from PBMCs or T cells enriched from blood (not recorded which). The J gene is TRBJ2-5, the V gene TRBV7-2, with 8 bases lining up with TRBD2. This sequence was found in a man aged 50-60 years who had been exposed to COVID-19. The CDR3 sequence is CASSTRTSSETQYF. The DNA of the CDR3 is TGTGCCAGCAGCACGAGGACTAGCTCGGAGACCCAGTACTTC. The variable domain in full, completed from reference TRBV7-2 and TRBJ2-5, reads GAGVSQSPSNKVTEKGKDVELRCDPISGHTALYWYRQSLGQGLEFLIYFQGNSAPDKSGLPSDRFSAERTGGSVSTLTIQRTQQEDSAVYLCASSTRTSSETQYFGPGTRLLVL.